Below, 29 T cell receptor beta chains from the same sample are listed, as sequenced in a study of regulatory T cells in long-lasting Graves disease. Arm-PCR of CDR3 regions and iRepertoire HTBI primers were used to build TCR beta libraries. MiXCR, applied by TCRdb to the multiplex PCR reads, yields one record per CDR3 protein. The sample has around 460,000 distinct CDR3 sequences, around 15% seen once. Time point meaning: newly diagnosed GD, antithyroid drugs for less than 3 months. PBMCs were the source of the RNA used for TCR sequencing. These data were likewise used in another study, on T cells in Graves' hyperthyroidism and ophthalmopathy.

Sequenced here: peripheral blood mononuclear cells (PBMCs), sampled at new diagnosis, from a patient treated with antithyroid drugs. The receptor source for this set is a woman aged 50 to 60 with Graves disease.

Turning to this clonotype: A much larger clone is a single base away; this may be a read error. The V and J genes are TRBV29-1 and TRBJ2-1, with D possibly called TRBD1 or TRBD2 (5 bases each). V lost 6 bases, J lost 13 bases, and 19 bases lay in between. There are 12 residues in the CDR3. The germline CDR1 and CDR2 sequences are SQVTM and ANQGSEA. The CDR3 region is CSVTTGQETQFF. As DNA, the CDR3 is TGCAGCGTAACCACGGGGCAAGAGACCCAGTTCTTC.

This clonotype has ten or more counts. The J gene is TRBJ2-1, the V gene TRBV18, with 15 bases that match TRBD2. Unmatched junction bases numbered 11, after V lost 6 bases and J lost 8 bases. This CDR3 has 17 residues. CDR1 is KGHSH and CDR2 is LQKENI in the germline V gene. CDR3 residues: CASSRTSGRAVRDEQFF. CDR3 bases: TGTGCCAGCTCCCGGACTAGCGGGAGGGCCGTAAGGGATGAGCAGTTCTTC.

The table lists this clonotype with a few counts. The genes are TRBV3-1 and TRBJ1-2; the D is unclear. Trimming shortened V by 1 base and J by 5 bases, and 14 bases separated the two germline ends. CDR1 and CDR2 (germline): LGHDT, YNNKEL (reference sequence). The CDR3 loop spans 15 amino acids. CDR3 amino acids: CASSQGLAESYGYTF. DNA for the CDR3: TGTGCCAGCAGCCAAGGATTGGCAGAATCTTATGGCTACACCTTC.

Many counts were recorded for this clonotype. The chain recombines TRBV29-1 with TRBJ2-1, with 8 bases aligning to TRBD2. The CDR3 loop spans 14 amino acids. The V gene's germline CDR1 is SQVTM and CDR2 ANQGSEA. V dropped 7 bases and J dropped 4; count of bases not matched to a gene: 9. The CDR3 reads CSATAGTSYNEQFF. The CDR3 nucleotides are TGCAGCGCGACGGCCGGGACTAGTTACAATGAGCAGTTCTTC.

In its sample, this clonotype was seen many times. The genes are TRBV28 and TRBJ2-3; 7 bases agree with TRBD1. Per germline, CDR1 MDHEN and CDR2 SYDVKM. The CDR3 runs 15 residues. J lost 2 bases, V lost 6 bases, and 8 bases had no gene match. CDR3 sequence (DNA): TGTGCCAGCAGAGGTGGAGGACAGGACACAGATACGCAGTATTTT. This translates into CASRGGGQDTDTQYF.

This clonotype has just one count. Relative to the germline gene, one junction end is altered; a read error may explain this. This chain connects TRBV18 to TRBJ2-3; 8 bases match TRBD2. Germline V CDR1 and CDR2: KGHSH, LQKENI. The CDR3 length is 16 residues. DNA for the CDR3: TGTGTCAGCTCACCTCCGGGACTAGATTTCGCAGATACGCAGTATTTT. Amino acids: CVSSPPGLDFADTQYF.

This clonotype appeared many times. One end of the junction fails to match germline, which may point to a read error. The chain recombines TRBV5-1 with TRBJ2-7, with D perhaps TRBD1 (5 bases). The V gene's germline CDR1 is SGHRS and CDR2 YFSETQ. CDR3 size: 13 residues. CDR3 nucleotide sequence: TGTGCCAGCAGCTTTCAGGGATCCTACGAGCAGTACTTC. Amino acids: CASSFQGSYEQYF.

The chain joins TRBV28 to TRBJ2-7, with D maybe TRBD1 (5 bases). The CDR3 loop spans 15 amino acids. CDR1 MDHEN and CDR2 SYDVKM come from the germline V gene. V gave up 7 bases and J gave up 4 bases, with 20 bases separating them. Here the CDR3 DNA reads TGTGCCAGCACCAATGGGGCCCAGCTGTCTTACGAGCAGTACTTC. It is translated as CASTNGAQLSYEQYF. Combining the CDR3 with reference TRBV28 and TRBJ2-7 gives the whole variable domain DVKVTQSSRYLVKRTGEKVFLECVQDMDHENMFWYRQDPGLGLRLIYFSYDVKMKEKGDIPEGYSVSREKKERFSLILESASTNQTSMYLCASTNGAQLSYEQYFGPGTRLTVT.

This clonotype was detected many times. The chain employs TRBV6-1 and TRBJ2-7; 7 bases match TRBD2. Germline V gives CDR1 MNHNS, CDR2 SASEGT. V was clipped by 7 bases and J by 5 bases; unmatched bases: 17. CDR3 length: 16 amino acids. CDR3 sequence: CASIEGVGGSPHEQYF. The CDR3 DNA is TGTGCCAGCATCGAGGGCGTTGGCGGGAGTCCCCACGAGCAGTACTTC.

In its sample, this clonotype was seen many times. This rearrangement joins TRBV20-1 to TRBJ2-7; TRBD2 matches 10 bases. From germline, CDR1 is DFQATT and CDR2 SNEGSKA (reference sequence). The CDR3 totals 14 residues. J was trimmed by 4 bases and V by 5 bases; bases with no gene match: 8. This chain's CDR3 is CSARTGTSEYEQYF. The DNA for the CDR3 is TGCAGTGCTCGGACCGGGACTAGCGAATACGAGCAGTACTTC.

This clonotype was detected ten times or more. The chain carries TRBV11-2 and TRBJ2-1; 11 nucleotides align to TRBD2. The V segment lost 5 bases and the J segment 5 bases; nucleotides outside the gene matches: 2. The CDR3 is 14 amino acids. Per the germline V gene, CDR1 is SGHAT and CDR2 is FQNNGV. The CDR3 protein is CASSQGLADNEQFF. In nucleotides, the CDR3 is TGTGCCAGCAGCCAGGGACTAGCGGACAATGAGCAGTTCTTC.

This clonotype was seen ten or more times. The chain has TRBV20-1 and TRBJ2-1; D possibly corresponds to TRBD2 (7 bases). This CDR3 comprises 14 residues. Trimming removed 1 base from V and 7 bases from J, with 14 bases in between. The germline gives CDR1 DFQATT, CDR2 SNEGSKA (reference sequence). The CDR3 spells CSARVPGGRNEQFF. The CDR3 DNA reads TGCAGTGCTAGAGTCCCCGGGGGGCGGAATGAGCAGTTCTTC.

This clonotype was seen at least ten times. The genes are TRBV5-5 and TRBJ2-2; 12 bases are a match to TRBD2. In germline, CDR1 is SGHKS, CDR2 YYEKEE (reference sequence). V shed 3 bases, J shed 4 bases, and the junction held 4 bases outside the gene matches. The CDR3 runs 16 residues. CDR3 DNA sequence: TGTGCCAGCAGCTCTATGACTAGCGGGGGCACCGGGGAGCTGTTTTTT. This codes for CASSSMTSGGTGELFF.

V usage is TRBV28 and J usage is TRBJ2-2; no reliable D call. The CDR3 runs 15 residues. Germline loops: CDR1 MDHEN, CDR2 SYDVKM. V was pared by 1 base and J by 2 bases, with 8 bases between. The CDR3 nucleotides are TGTGCCAGCAGTTTATTTCGATTCAACACCGGGGAGCTGTTTTTT. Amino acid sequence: CASSLFRFNTGELFF.

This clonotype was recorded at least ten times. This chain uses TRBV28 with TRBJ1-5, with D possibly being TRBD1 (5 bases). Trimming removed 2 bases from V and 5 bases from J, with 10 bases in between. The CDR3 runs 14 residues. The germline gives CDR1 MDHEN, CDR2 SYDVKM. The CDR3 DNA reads TGTGCCAGCAGTTTAGTCAGGGTGGATCAGCCCCAGCATTTT. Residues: CASSLVRVDQPQHF.

DNA for the CDR3: TGTGCCAGCAGCGTGACAGGGCGGGAAGGCTACACCTTC. This translates into CASSVTGREGYTF. The chain is built from TRBV9 and TRBJ1-2; TRBD1 matches 7 bases. This CDR3 has 13 residues. V lost 2 bases to trimming and J lost 8 bases; unmatched junction nucleotides: 6. Per the germline V gene, CDR1 is SGDLS and CDR2 is YYNGEE.

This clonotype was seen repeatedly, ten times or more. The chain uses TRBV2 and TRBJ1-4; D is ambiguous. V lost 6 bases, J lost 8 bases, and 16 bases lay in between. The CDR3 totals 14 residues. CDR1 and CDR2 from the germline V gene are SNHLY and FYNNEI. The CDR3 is CASRPGPEREKLFF. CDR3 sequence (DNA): TGTGCCAGCAGGCCGGGCCCCGAGAGGGAAAAACTGTTTTTT.

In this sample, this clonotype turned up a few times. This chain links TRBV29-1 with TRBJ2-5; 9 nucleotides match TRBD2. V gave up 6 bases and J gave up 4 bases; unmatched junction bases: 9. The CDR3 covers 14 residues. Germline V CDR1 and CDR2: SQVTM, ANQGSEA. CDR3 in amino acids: CSVDSSGSGETQYF. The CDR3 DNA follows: TGCAGCGTAGACAGTAGCGGGAGCGGAGAGACCCAGTACTTC. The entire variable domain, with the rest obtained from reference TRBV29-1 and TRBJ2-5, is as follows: SAVISQKPSRDICQRGTSLTIQCQVDSQVTMMFWYRQQPGQSLTLIATANQGSEATYESGFVIDKFPISRPNLTFSTLTVSNMSPEDSSIYLCSVDSSGSGETQYFGPGTRLLVL.

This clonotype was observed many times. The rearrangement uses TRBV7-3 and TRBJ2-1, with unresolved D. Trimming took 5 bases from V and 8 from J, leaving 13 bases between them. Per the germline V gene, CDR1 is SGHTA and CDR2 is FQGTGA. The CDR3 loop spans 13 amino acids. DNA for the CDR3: TGTGCCAGCAGCCCTAAGGGTGGAGATGAGCAGTTCTTC. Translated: CASSPKGGDEQFF.

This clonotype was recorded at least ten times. DNA of the CDR3: TGCGCCAGCAGCGCAGGGGCCACCTTTACAGATACGCAGTATTTT. Its protein product is CASSAGATFTDTQYF. The chain links TRBV5-1 to TRBJ2-3, with D maybe TRBD1 (6 bases). Germline assignment: CDR1 SGHRS and CDR2 YFSETQ. The CDR3 consists of 15 residues. V dropped 4 bases and J dropped 3 bases, with 15 bases sitting between them.

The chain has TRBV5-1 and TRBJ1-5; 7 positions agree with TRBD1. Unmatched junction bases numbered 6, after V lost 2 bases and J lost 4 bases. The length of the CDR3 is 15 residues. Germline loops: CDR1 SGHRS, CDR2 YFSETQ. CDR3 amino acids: CASSFSTGDNQPQHF. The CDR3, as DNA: TGCGCCAGCAGCTTTAGTACAGGGGATAATCAGCCCCAGCATTTT.

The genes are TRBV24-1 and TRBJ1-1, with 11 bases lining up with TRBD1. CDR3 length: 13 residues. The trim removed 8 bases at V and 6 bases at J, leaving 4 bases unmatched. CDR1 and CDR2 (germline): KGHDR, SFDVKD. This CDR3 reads CATMDRGLAEAFF. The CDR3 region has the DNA TGTGCCACCATGGACAGGGGGCTTGCTGAAGCTTTCTTT.

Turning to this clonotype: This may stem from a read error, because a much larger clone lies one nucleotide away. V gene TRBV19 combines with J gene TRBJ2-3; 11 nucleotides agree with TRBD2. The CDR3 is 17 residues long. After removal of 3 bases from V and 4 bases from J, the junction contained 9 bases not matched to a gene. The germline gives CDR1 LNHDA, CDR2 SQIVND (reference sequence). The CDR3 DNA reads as TGTGCCAGTAGTATTAGGGCTAGCGGGAGGATTGCAGATACGCAGTATTTT. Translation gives CASSIRASGRIADTQYF.

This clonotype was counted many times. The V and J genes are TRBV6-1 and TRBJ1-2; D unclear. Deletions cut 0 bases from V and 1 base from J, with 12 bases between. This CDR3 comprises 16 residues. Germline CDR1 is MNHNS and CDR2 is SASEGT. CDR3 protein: CASSEAHPLGNYGYTF. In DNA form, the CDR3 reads TGTGCCAGCAGTGAAGCTCACCCCCTTGGTAACTATGGCTACACCTTC.

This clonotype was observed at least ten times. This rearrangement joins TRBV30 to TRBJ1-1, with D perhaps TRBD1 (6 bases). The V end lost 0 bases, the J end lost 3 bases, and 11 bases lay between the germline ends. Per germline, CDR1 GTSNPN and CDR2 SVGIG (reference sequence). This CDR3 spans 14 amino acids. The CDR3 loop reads CAWSVQGRDTEAFF. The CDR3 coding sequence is TGTGCCTGGAGTGTACAGGGAAGAGACACTGAAGCTTTCTTT.

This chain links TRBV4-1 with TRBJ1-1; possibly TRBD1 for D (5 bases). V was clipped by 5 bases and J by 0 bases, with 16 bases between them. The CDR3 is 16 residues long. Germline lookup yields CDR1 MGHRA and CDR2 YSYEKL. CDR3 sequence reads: CASSLTRGRVNTEAFF. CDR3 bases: TGCGCCAGCAGCTTAACACGTGGCAGGGTGAACACTGAAGCTTTCTTT.

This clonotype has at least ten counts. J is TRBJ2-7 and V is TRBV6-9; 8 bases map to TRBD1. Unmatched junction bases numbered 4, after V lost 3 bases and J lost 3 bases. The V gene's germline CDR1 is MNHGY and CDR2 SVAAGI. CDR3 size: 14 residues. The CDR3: CASSYLGQGYEQYF. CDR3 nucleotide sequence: TGTGCCAGCAGTTACCTTGGACAGGGCTACGAGCAGTACTTC.

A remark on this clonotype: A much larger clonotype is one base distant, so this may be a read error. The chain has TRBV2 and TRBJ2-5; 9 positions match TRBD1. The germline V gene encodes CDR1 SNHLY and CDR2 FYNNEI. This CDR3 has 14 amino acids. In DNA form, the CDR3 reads TGTGTCAGCAACCAGGGACAGGGTGGGGAGACCCAGTACTTC. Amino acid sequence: CVSNQGQGGETQYF.

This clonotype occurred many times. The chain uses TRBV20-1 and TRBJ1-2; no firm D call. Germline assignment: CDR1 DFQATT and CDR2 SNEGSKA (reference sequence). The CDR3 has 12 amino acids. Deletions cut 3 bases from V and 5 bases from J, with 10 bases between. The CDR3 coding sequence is TGCAGTGCTAGTCAAACCGGGTATGGCTACACCTTC. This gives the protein CSASQTGYGYTF.